The 15 T cell receptor beta chains reported below all come from one sample, sequenced in a study of blood T cell repertoires in COVID-19. Assay: immunoSEQ multiplex PCR; the TCRdb copy retains only in-frame clones and omits some. The sample has 300,000 to 350,000 clones, about 90% seen once. Source material: PBMCs or T cells enriched from blood (not recorded which). The receptor source for this set is a woman aged 25 to 39 who had recovered from COVID-19.

This rearrangement joins TRBV29-1 to TRBJ1-1, with TRBD1 identical over 12 bases. In germline, CDR1 is SQVTM, CDR2 ANQGSEA. Germline trimming cut 6 bases from V and 3 bases from J; bases unmatched to any gene: 11. The CDR3 consists of 16 residues. The CDR3 sequence is CSVQGGTGGADTEAFF. CDR3 sequence (DNA): TGCAGCGTCCAAGGGGGGACAGGGGGCGCCGACACTGAAGCTTTCTTT.

The V gene is TRBV7-2, the J gene TRBJ2-7; the D gene is possibly TRBD1 (5 bases). CDR1 SGHTA and CDR2 FQGNSA come from the germline V gene. CDR3 size: 15 residues. V was clipped by 1 base and J by 1 base, with 11 bases between them. DNA for the CDR3: TGTGCCAGCAGCTTAGGACAGATCGGATCCTACGAGCAGTACTTC. It specifies CASSLGQIGSYEQYF.

The CDR3 loop reads CASSQDRDRGQGYEQYF. CDR3 DNA sequence: TGCGCCAGCAGCCAAGATAGAGACAGGGGGCAAGGTTACGAGCAGTACTTC. The J gene is TRBJ2-7, the V gene TRBV4-1, with 10 bases fitting TRBD1. J was trimmed by 4 bases and V by 0 bases; bases with no gene match: 9. There are 17 residues in the CDR3. CDR1 MGHRA and CDR2 YSYEKL come from the germline V gene.

The gene calls are TRBV5-1 and TRBJ1-2; D gene uncertain. V dropped 4 bases and J dropped 6 bases, with 10 bases sitting between them. Germline lookup yields CDR1 SGHRS and CDR2 YFSETQ. The CDR3 is made up of 12 amino acids. CDR3 loop: CASSPSMDGYTF. CDR3 DNA: TGCGCCAGCAGCCCCAGTATGGATGGCTACACCTTC.

The CDR3 DNA reads TGTGCCAGCAGTTGGGCCACCTCGCCCATTCAGTACTTC. This translates into CASSWATSPIQYF. The chain employs TRBV2 and TRBJ2-4; no firm D call. V was shortened by 5 bases and J by 9 bases, with 14 bases between the two germline ends. CDR3 length: 13 residues. CDR1 is SNHLY and CDR2 is FYNNEI in the germline V gene.

This clone was seen only a few times. V usage is TRBV19 and J usage is TRBJ1-1; 10 nucleotides align to TRBD1. This CDR3 spans 15 amino acids. V was pared by 5 bases and J by 2 bases, with 5 bases of the junction left unmatched. Germline CDR1 LNHDA, CDR2 SQIVND (reference sequence). Here the CDR3 reads CASSASTGGNTEAFF. CDR3 DNA: TGTGCCAGTAGTGCCTCGACAGGGGGCAACACTGAAGCTTTCTTT. The full variable domain, in which reference TRBV19 and TRBJ1-1 provide the parts outside the CDR3, is DGGITQSPKYLFRKEGQNVTLSCEQNLNHDAMYWYRQDPGQGLRLIYYSQIVNDFQKGDIAEGYSVSREKKESFPLTVTSAQKNPTAFYLCASSASTGGNTEAFFGQGTRLTVV.

The chain has TRBV10-3 and TRBJ1-1; D is unclear. CDR3 length equals 15 residues. V was shortened by 4 bases and J by 3 bases, with 15 bases between the two germline ends. Germline V gives CDR1 ENHRY, CDR2 SYGVKD. CDR3 sequence: CAISGRDKGDTEAFF. In nucleotides, the CDR3 is TGTGCCATCAGTGGGAGGGATAAGGGAGACACTGAAGCTTTCTTT.

The genes are TRBV9 and TRBJ1-1; TRBD1 matches at 9 bases. This CDR3 is built from 16 residues. The trim removed 1 base at V and 7 bases at J, leaving 11 bases unmatched. The germline V gene encodes CDR1 SGDLS and CDR2 YYNGEE. In nucleotides, the CDR3 is TGTGCCAGCAGCGTATTGACTGGGACAGGGACGAGTGAAGCTTTCTTT. Translation gives CASSVLTGTGTSEAFF.

The chain joins TRBV6-1 to TRBJ1-5; 9 nucleotides line up with TRBD1. The V segment lost 4 bases and the J segment 6 bases; nucleotides outside the gene matches: 10. This CDR3 contains 16 residues. Germline CDR1 MNHNS, CDR2 SASEGT. CDR3 residues: CASSGEGQGFFQPQHF. Here the CDR3 DNA reads TGTGCCAGCAGTGGAGAGGGACAGGGTTTTTTTCAGCCCCAGCATTTT.

This clone was recorded only once. J is TRBJ2-7 and V is TRBV10-3; TRBD2 matches 8 bases. Germline-derived CDR1 and CDR2 are ENHRY and SYGVKD. The CDR3 loop spans 13 amino acids. The V segment lost 4 bases and the J segment 5 bases; nucleotides outside the gene matches: 4. CDR3 sequence: CAISGTAGDEQYF. The DNA of the CDR3 is TGTGCCATCAGTGGGACAGCGGGGGACGAGCAGTACTTC.

V gene TRBV18 combines with J gene TRBJ1-2; 10 bases fit TRBD1. Germline V gene sequence: CDR1 KGHSH, CDR2 LQKENI. J gave up 4 bases and V 6 bases, and 8 bases lay outside the gene matches. This CDR3 has 15 amino acids. The CDR3 spells CASSPGTGDFYGYTF. Written as DNA, the CDR3 is TGTGCCAGCTCCCCCGGGACAGGGGATTTCTATGGCTACACCTTC. Full variable domain (remainder filled in from reference TRBV18 and TRBJ1-2): NAGVMQNPRHLVRRRGQEARLRCSPMKGHSHVYWYRQLPEEGLKFMVYLQKENIIDESGMPKERFSAEFPKEGPSILRIQQVVRGDSAAYFCASSPGTGDFYGYTFGSGTRLTVV.

The rearrangement joins TRBV2 to TRBJ1-2; 12 positions match TRBD1. The CDR3 runs 15 residues. Germline CDR1 is SNHLY and CDR2 is FYNNEI. After removal of 10 bases from V and 8 bases from J, the junction contained 14 bases not matched to a gene. The DNA for the CDR3 is TGTGCCACTATTGCCGGGACAGGGGGCGCCAACGGCTACACCTTC. Its translation is CATIAGTGGANGYTF. Together with reference TRBV2 and TRBJ1-2, the CDR3 gives the full variable domain: EPEVTQTPSHQVTQMGQEVILRCVPISNHLYFYWYRQILGQKVEFLVSFYNNEISEKSEIFDDQFSVERPDGSNFTLKIRSTKLEDSAMYFCATIAGTGGANGYTFGSGTRLTVV.

This clone has just one count. The chain combines TRBV30 with TRBJ2-3; a weak D match, TRBD1 (5 bases). Germline loops: CDR1 GTSNPN, CDR2 SVGIG (reference sequence). This CDR3 contains 15 residues. Trimming removed 3 bases from V and 2 bases from J, with 15 bases in between. The CDR3 spells CAWRSLSRVTDTQYF. The CDR3 region has the DNA TGTGCCTGGAGGAGTCTTAGCAGGGTCACAGATACGCAGTATTTT.

The chain has TRBV18 and TRBJ2-7; the D gene is possibly TRBD2 (6 bases). The CDR3 has 17 residues. The germline CDR1 and CDR2 sequences are KGHSH and LQKENI. The V end lost 3 bases, the J end lost 2 bases, and 20 bases lay between the germline ends. CDR3 region: CASSPLTAGTSPYEQYF. DNA of the CDR3: TGTGCCAGCTCACCGCTTACCGCCGGGACTTCACCCTACGAGCAGTACTTC.

The chain joins TRBV7-9 to TRBJ1-1; D gene uncertain. CDR3 length equals 16 residues. Germline CDR1 and CDR2: SEHNR and FQNEAQ (reference sequence). The V end lost 1 base, the J end lost 1 base, and 13 bases lay between the germline ends. For the CDR3, the DNA is TGTGCCAGCAGCTTAGGGGCAGCCTCAAGGAACACTGAAGCTTTCTTT. It is translated as CASSLGAASRNTEAFF.